Listed here are 10 T cell receptor beta chains from one sample, sequenced in a study of neurological immune-mediated disorders. TCRdb independently ran MiXCR on the 5' RACE reads; one entry per CDR3 protein. Here the sample spans fewer than 60,000 distinct CDR3 sequences, around 4% being singletons. The sample consisted of PBMCs. The receptors stem from a man aged 55 to 70 with multiple sclerosis.

The table lists this clonotype with many counts. The chain links TRBV12-3 or TRBV12-4 to TRBJ1-2; D is perhaps TRBD1 (5 bases). This CDR3 spans 13 amino acids. Trimming stripped 6 bases from V and 8 bases from J, with 16 bases between. The CDR3 loop reads CASRPLGLNGYTF. CDR3 bases: TGTGCCAGCAGACCTCTGGGGCTCAACGGCTACACCTTC.

Many counts were recorded for this clonotype. The V call is TRBV7-8, the J call TRBJ1-1, with no clear D. Trimming removed 4 bases at V and 7 bases at J, with 10 bases between. The CDR3 sequence is 12 residues long. Looked up from germline, CDR1 is SGHVS and CDR2 is FQNEAQ. The CDR3 spells CASSWQFGEAFF. In nucleotides, the CDR3 is TGTGCCAGCAGCTGGCAGTTTGGTGAAGCTTTCTTT.

This clonotype showed up just a few times. This rearrangement joins TRBV3-1 to TRBJ2-5; 11 positions match TRBD2. This CDR3 has 16 amino acids. Germline V gives CDR1 LGHDT, CDR2 YNNKEL (reference sequence). With V trimmed by 1 base and J by 1 base, 2 bases remained unmatched. CDR3 DNA: TGTGCCAGCAGCCAAGTAGGGACTAGCGGCCAAGAGACCCAGTACTTC. As protein: CASSQVGTSGQETQYF.

The CDR3 loop is CASSLEQGPLREQYF. The CDR3 DNA is TGTGCCAGCAGTTTAGAGCAGGGACCACTACGCGAGCAGTACTTC. The chain links TRBV12-3 or TRBV12-4 to TRBJ2-7; D possibly uses TRBD1 or TRBD2 (5 bases each). The CDR3 sequence is 15 residues long. Between the trimmed V and J ends, which lost 1 base and 6 bases, there was a span of 16 bases.

This clonotype was detected ten times or more. As DNA, the CDR3 is TGTGCCAGCAGTTTTTGGGGGGCTATGGGACACTCGCTCAGAAAAGGCTACGAGCAGTACTTC. Amino acid sequence: CASSFWGAMGHSLRKGYEQYF. The chain combines TRBV28 with TRBJ2-7, with D perhaps assigned TRBD1 or TRBD2 (6 bases each). V shed 3 bases and J shed 3 bases, with 33 bases lying between them. The CDR3 totals 21 residues. CDR1 and CDR2 from the germline V gene are MDHEN and SYDVKM.

This clonotype was recorded at least ten times. This sequence joins TRBV20-1 and TRBJ2-7; TRBD2 matches 9 bases. The ends lost 2 bases at V and 4 bases at J; junction bases unmatched: 6. Germline V gives CDR1 DFQATT, CDR2 SNEGSKA (reference sequence). The CDR3 spans 14 residues. CDR3 protein: CSARRETSGYEQYF. The CDR3 DNA follows: TGCAGTGCTAGAAGGGAAACTAGCGGGTACGAGCAGTACTTC.

This clonotype has only a few counts. V and J are TRBV29-1 and TRBJ2-1; 7 bases are a match to TRBD1. The CDR3 spans 15 residues. The V segment lost 6 bases and the J segment 6 bases; nucleotides outside the gene matches: 14. Germline assignment: CDR1 SQVTM and CDR2 ANQGSEA. The CDR3 here is CSVPDDRVASNEQFF. DNA for the CDR3: TGCAGCGTACCCGACGACAGGGTGGCCTCCAATGAGCAGTTCTTC.

There are many counts of this clonotype. The rearrangement links TRBV4-2 to TRBJ2-2; unclear D gene. The CDR3 totals 14 residues. Germline V lookup: CDR1 LGHNA, CDR2 YNFKEQ. V was shortened by 2 bases and J by 5 bases, with 9 bases between the two germline ends. The CDR3 here is CASSQPLETGELFF. Here the CDR3 DNA reads TGTGCCAGCAGCCAACCGCTCGAGACCGGGGAGCTGTTTTTT.

This sequence joins TRBV20-1 and TRBJ2-2; D is ambiguous. Germline V gene data show CDR1 as DFQATT and CDR2 as SNEGSKA (reference sequence). With 7 bases removed from V and 3 bases from J, the gap between germline ends came to 12 bases. The CDR3 length is 13 residues. CDR3 DNA sequence: TGCAGTGTACCCTGGTGGGACACCGGGGAGCTGTTTTTT. It yields the protein CSVPWWDTGELFF.

Many counts were recorded for this clonotype. CDR3 region: CSARGGSNYGYTF. The CDR3 coding sequence is TGCAGTGCTAGAGGAGGATCTAACTATGGCTACACCTTC. The chain is built from TRBV20-1 and TRBJ1-2; D is unresolved. Looked up from germline, CDR1 is DFQATT and CDR2 is SNEGSKA (reference sequence). CDR3 length equals 13 residues. Trimming pared 1 base from V and 0 bases from J, leaving 6 bases between.